This paragraph covers one T cell receptor beta chain sequence. Assay: immunoSEQ multiplex PCR; the TCRdb copy retains only in-frame clones and omits some. The repertoire holds around 250,000 clones, with approximately 90% as singletons. This sample was taken from a study of blood T cell repertoires in COVID-19. The wider study: Collection of acute and convalescent COVID-19 samples took place in the United States, Italy and Spain.

Recruitment covered roughly 24 US areas and drew participants whose ages spanned 18 to 89 years. The CDR3 totals 20 residues. Germline V gene data show CDR1 as PRHDT and CDR2 as FYEKMQ (reference sequence). Trimming left V 2 bases short and J 0 bases short, with 24 bases between. V gene TRBV13 combines with J gene TRBJ2-3; perhaps TRBD2 as D (5 bases). Sequencing was performed on PBMCs or T cells enriched from blood (not recorded which). The sequence was obtained from a human donor in a cohort exposed to, infected with or recovered from COVID-19 (not recorded which). The donor label of this sample is uncertain. The CDR3 coding sequence is TGTGCCAGCAGCTTAACGATGAGTCTAGCAAGAGGTTCTAGCACAGATACGCAGTATTTT. Translation gives CASSLTMSLARGSSTDTQYF.